This TCR beta chain is from a study of beta chain features in type 1 diabetes. General study points: Shortening that was moderate but significant affected the TCRB CDR3s of Type 1 diabetes patients in all four CD4+ subsets. Patients and controls would be equally affected if PCR favored shorter templates.

Expressed TCRB transcripts were sequenced because the entire RNA isolate underwent reverse transcription. The study sequenced naive, central memory and regulatory T cell samples to an average of about 3.9 million reads. Sequencing used immunoSEQ multiplex PCR; TCRdb keeps in-frame clones, though not all of them. This sample yields 500,000 to 650,000 clones, of which roughly 12% are seen a single time; more than 0.09% belongs to the top ten. This clone was found a few times. Its antigen is undetermined. CDR1 and CDR2 (germline): SGHVS, FNYEAQ. With 2 bases clipped from V and 2 bases from J, the junction kept 7 bases outside the gene matches. The CDR3 runs to 16 residues.

The chain joins TRBV7-6 to TRBJ2-3; 7 positions match TRBD2. The clonotype was recovered from a young man with type 1 diabetes. The sample comprised naive CD4+ T cells from blood. This CDR3 is CASSLRLAEITDTQYF. DNA for the CDR3: TGTGCCAGCAGCTTAAGGCTAGCGGAGATCACAGATACGCAGTATTTT.